The entry below describes one T cell receptor (beta chain). The antigen remains unidentified. This record comes from a study of blood T cells in healthy people across ages. General study points: Researchers report that TCR beta diversity correlated strongly with naive T cell percentage. Roughly linear declines in TCR beta diversity per million T cells occurred with age. Reliance upon unsorted PBMCs precluded definitive naive versus antigen-experienced comparison.

Deletions cut 4 bases from V and 11 bases from J, with 23 bases between. From germline, CDR1 is SGHTA and CDR2 FQGNSA. There are 15 residues in the CDR3. The second PCR ran about 6 to 12 cycles with a sample-barcoded 5' primer and J-beta primers. TCRdb re-called the 5' RACE reads through MiXCR, storing one row per CDR3 protein. The sample contains over 1.5 million distinct CDR3 sequences, just under 50% of which appear only once. The J gene is TRBJ2-5, the V gene TRBV7-2; D possibly uses TRBD1 or TRBD2 (6 bases each). The TCR comes from a woman in her 40s in good health. The material sequenced was blood. The CDR3, as DNA: TGTGCCAGCAGCTCCCGACTAGGTGGGGACAATGAGCAGTACTTC. This translates into CASSSRLGGDNEQYF. Drawing the rest from reference TRBV7-2 and TRBJ2-5, the complete variable domain is GAGVSQSPSNKVTEKGKDVELRCDPISGHTALYWYRQSLGQGLEFLIYFQGNSAPDKSGLPSDRFSAERTGGSVSTLTIQRTQQEDSAVYLCASSSRLGGDNEQYFGPGTRLLVL.